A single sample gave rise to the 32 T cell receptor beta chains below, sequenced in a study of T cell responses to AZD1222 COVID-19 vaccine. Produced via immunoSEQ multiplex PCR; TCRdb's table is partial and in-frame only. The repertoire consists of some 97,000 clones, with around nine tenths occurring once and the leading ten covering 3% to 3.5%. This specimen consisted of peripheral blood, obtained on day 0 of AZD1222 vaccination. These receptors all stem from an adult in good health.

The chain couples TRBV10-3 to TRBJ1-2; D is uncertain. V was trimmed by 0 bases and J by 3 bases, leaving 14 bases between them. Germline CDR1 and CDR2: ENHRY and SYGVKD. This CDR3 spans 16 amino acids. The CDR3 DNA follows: TGTGCCATCAGTGAGTCGATTTCTGGTGGAGACTATGGCTACACCTTC. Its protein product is CAISESISGGDYGYTF.

The CDR3 DNA follows: TGCGCCAGCAGCCAAGACTTTGGGGGGCGAGCTTTCTTT. It yields the protein CASSQDFGGRAFF. V and J are TRBV4-3 and TRBJ1-1, with D perhaps TRBD1 (6 bases). The length of the CDR3 is 13 residues. The V end was cut by 0 bases, the J end by 10 bases, with 12 bases between. Germline V lookup: CDR1 LGHNA, CDR2 YSLEER.

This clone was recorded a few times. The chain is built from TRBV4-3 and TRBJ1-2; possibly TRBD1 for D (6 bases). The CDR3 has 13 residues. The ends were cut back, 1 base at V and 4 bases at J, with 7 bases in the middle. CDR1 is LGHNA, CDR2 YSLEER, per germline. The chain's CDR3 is CASSQGDTYGYTF. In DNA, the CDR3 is TGCGCCAGCAGCCAAGGGGACACCTATGGCTACACCTTC.

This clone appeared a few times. The CDR3 protein is CASSADMISGNTIYF. CDR3 DNA: TGTGCCAGCAGTGCGGACATGATCTCTGGAAACACCATATATTTT. J is TRBJ1-3 and V is TRBV2, with D possibly matching TRBD1 (5 bases). The V gene lost 4 bases and the J gene lost 0 bases, with 10 bases spanning the gap. There are 15 residues in the CDR3. Germline CDR1 and CDR2: SNHLY and FYNNEI.

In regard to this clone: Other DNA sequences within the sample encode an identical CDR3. This chain's CDR3 is CASSLGREAFF. Here the CDR3 DNA reads TGTGCCAGCAGTCTCGGACGGGAAGCTTTCTTT. The chain recombines TRBV28 with TRBJ1-1; no definite D call. V gave up 5 bases and J gave up 8 bases, with 9 bases separating them. Germline values: CDR1 MDHEN, CDR2 SYDVKM. This CDR3 region has 11 residues. Combining the CDR3 with reference TRBV28 and TRBJ1-1 gives the whole variable domain DVKVTQSSRYLVKRTGEKVFLECVQDMDHENMFWYRQDPGLGLRLIYFSYDVKMKEKGDIPEGYSVSREKKERFSLILESASTNQTSMYLCASSLGREAFFGQGTRLTVV.

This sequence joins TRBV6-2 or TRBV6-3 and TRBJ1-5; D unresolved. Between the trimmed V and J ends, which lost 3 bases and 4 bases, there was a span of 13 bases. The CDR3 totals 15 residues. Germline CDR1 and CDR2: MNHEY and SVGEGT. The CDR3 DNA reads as TGTGCCAGCAGTTATCTGGGTACTCCTAATCAGCCCCAGCATTTT. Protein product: CASSYLGTPNQPQHF.

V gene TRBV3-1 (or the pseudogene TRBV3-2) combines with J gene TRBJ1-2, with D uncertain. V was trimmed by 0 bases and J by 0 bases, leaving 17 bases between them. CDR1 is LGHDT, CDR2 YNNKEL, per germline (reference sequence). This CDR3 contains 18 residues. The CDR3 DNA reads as TGTGCCAGCAGCCAAGAGCTCAAGTTGGAGGGCGCTAACTATGGCTACACCTTC. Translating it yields CASSQELKLEGANYGYTF.

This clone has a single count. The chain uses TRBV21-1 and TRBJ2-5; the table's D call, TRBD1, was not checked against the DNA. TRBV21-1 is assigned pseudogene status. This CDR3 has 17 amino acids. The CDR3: CASSKSQPGQAEETQYF. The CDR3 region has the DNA TGTGCCAGCAGCAAATCCCAACCGGGACAAGCCGAAGAGACCCAGTACTTC.

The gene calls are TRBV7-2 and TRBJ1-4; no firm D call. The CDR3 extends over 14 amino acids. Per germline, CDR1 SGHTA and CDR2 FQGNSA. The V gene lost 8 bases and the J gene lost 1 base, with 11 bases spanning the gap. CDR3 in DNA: TGTGCCAGCGGCCGGTGGAGAACTAATGAAAAACTGTTTTTT. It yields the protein CASGRWRTNEKLFF.

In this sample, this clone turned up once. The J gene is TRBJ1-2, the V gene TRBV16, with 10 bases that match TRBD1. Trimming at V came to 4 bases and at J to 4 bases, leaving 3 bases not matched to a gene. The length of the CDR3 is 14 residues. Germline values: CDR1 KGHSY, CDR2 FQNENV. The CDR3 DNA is TGTGCCAGCAGCCGAGGGACAGGGGTCTATGGCTACACCTTC. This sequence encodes CASSRGTGVYGYTF.

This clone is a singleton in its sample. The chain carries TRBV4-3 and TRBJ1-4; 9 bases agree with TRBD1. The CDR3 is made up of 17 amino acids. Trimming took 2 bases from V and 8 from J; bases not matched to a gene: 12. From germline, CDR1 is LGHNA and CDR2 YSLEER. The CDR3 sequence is CASSQLGPGQGVEKLFF. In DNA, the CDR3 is TGCGCCAGCAGCCAATTGGGACCGGGACAGGGTGTCGAAAAACTGTTTTTT.

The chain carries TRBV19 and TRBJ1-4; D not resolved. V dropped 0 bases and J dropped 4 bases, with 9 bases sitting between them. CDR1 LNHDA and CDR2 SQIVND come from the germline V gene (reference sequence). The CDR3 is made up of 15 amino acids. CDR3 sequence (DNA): TGTGCCAGTAGTATAGATCGGCGGGTTAATGAAAAACTGTTTTTT. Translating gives CASSIDRRVNEKLFF.

For the CDR3, the DNA is TGTGCCAGTAGTATGGATGGGACAGGGCATAATTCACCCCTCCACTTT. Translation gives CASSMDGTGHNSPLHF. The chain links TRBV19 to TRBJ1-6; 9 bases align to TRBD1. The CDR3 is 16 residues long. Looked up from germline, CDR1 is LNHDA and CDR2 is SQIVND (reference sequence). The V and J ends lost 3 bases and 5 bases, in that order; junction bases with no gene match: 5. Based on the CDR3 plus reference TRBV19 and TRBJ1-6, the full variable domain is DGGITQSPKYLFRKEGQNVTLSCEQNLNHDAMYWYRQDPGQGLRLIYYSQIVNDFQKGDIAEGYSVSREKKESFPLTVTSAQKNPTAFYLCASSMDGTGHNSPLHFGNGTRLTVT.

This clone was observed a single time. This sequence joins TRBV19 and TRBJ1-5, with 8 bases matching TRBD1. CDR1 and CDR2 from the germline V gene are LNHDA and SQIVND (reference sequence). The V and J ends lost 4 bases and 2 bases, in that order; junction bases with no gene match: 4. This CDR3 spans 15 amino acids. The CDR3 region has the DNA TGTGCCAGTAGTACCCAGGACAGGGGCAATCAGCCCCAGCATTTT. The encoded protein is CASSTQDRGNQPQHF.

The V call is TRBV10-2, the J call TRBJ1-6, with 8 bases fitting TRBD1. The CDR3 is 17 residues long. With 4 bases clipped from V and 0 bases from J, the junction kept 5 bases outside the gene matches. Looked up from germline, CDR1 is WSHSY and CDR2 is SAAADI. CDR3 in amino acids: CASSAPDRDSYNSPLHF. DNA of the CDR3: TGCGCCAGCAGTGCCCCGGACAGGGACTCCTATAATTCACCCCTCCACTTT.

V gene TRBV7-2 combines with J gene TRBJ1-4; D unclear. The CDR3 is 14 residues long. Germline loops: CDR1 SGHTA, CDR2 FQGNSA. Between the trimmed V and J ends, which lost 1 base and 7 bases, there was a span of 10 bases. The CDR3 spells CASSLGGYSEKLFF. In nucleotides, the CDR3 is TGTGCCAGCAGCTTAGGTGGATATAGTGAAAAACTGTTTTTT. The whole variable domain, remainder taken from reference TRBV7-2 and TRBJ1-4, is GAGVSQSPSNKVTEKGKDVELRCDPISGHTALYWYRQSLGQGLEFLIYFQGNSAPDKSGLPSDRFSAERTGGSVSTLTIQRTQQEDSAVYLCASSLGGYSEKLFFGSGTQLSVL.

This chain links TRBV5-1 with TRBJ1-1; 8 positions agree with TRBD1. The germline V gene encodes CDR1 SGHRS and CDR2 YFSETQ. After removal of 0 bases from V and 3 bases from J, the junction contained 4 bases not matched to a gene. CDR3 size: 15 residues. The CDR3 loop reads CASSLAQGADTEAFF. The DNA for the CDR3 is TGCGCCAGCAGCTTGGCTCAGGGGGCGGACACTGAAGCTTTCTTT.

The CDR3 DNA reads as TGCGCCAGTGCGGGGAGCGGGGCCGTTGGGTCCTACAATGAGCAGTTCTTC. It yields the protein CASAGSGAVGSYNEQFF. The chain carries TRBV4-3 and TRBJ2-1, with 7 bases lining up with TRBD2. The CDR3 loop spans 17 amino acids. Trimming cost V 9 bases and J 1 base; bases outside gene matches: 15. The germline CDR1 and CDR2 sequences are LGHNA and YSLEER.

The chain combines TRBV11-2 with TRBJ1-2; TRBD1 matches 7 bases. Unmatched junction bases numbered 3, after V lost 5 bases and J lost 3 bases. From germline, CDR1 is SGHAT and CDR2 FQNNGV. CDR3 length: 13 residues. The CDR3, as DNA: TGTGCCAGCAGCCCAGACAGGGACTATGGCTACACCTTC. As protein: CASSPDRDYGYTF.

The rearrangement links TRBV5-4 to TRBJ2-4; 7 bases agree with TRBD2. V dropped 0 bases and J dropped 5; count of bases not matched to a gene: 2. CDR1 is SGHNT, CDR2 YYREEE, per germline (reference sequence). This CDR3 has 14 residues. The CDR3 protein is CASSLEGRENIQYF. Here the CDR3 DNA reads TGTGCCAGCAGCTTGGAAGGGAGGGAAAACATTCAGTACTTC. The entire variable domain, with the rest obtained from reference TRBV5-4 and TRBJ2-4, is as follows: ETGVTQSPTHLIKTRGQQVTLRCSSQSGHNTVSWYQQALGQGPQFIFQYYREEENGRGNFPPRFSGLQFPNYSSELNVNALELDDSALYLCASSLEGRENIQYFGAGTRLSVL.

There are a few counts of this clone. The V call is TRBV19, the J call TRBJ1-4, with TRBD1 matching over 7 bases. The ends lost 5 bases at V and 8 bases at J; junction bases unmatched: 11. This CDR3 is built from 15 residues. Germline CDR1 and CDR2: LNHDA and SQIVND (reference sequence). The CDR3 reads CASSGGTARGEKLFF. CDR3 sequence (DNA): TGTGCCAGTAGTGGAGGGACAGCCCGAGGCGAAAAACTGTTTTTT.

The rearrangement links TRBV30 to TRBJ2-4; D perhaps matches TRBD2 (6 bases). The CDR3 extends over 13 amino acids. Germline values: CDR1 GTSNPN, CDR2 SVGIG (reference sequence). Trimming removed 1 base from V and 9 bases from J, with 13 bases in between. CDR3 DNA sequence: TGTGCCTGGAGTGCGGGACTGGGGGGCATTCAGTACTTC. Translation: CAWSAGLGGIQYF.

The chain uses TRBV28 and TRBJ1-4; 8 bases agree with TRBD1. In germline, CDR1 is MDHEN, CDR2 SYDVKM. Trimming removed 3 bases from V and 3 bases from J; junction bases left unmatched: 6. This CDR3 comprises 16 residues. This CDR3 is CASSFGRGLSNEKLFF. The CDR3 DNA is TGTGCCAGCAGTTTTGGCAGGGGGCTTTCTAATGAAAAACTGTTTTTT.

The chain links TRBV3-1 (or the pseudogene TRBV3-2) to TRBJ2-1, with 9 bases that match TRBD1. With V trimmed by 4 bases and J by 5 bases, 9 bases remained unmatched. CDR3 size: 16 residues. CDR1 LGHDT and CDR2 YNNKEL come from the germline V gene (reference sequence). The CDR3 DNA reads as TGTGCCAGCAGCCTCCTCCGGGACAGGGATAACAATGAGCAGTTCTTC. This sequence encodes CASSLLRDRDNNEQFF.

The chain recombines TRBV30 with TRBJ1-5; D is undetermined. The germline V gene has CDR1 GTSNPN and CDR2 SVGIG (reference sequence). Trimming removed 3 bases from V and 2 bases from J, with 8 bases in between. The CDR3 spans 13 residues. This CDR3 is CAWSKGGNQPQHF. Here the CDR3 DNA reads TGTGCCTGGAGCAAGGGAGGCAATCAGCCCCAGCATTTT.

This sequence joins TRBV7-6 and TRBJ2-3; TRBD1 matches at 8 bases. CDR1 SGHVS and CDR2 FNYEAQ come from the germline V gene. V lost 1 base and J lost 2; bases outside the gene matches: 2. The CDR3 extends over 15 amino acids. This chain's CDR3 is CASSLGTGTTDTQYF. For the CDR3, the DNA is TGTGCCAGCAGCTTAGGGACAGGGACCACAGATACGCAGTATTTT.

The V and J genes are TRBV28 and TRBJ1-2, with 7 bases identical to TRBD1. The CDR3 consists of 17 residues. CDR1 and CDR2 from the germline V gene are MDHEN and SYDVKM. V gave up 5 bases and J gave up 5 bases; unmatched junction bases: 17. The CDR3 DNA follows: TGTGCCAGCAGTCCACGCCCCTACAGGGGCGGGGTATATGGCTACACCTTC. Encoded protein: CASSPRPYRGGVYGYTF.

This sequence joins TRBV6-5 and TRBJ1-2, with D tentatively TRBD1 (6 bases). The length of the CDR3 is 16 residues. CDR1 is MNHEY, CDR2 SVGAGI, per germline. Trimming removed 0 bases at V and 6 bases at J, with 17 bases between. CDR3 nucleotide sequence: TGTGCCAGCAGTTACTCGAGGTCCGGCAGGGGCGATGGCTACACCTTC. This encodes CASSYSRSGRGDGYTF.

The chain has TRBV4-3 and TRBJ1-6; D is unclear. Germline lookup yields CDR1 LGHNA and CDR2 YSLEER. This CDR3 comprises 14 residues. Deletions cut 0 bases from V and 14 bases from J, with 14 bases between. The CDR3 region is CASSQDRDVGSLHF. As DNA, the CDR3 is TGCGCCAGCAGCCAAGATCGAGATGTGGGATCCCTCCACTTT.

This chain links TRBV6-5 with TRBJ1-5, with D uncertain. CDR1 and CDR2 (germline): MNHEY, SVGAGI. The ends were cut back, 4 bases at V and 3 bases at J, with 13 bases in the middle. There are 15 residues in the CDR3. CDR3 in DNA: TGTGCCAGCAGTTTGAGGCCTCCGATCAATCAGCCCCAGCATTTT. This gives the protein CASSLRPPINQPQHF.

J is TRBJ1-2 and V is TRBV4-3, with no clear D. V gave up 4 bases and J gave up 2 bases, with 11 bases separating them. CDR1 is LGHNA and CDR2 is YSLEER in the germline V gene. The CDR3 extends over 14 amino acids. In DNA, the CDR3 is TGCGCCAGCAGCCCACAAGCTCTGAACTATGGCTACACCTTC. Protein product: CASSPQALNYGYTF.

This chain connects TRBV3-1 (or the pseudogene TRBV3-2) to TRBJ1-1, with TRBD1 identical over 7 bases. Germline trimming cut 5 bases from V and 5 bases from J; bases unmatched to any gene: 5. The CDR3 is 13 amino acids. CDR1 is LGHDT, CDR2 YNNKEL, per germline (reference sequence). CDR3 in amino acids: CASSGDSRTEAFF. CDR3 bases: TGTGCCAGCAGCGGGGACAGCCGGACTGAAGCTTTCTTT.